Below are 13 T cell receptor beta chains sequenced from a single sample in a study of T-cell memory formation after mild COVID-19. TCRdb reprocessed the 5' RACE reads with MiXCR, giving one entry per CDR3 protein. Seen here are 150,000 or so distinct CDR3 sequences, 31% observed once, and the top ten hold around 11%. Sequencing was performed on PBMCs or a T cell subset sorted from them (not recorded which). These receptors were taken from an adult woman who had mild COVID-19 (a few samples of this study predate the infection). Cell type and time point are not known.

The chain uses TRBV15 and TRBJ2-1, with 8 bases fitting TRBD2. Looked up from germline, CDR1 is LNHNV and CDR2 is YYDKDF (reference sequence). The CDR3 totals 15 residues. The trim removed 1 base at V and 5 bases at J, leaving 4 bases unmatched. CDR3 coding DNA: TGTGCCACCAGCAGAGGAGCGGGGGAACACAATGAGCAGTTCTTC. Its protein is CATSRGAGEHNEQFF.

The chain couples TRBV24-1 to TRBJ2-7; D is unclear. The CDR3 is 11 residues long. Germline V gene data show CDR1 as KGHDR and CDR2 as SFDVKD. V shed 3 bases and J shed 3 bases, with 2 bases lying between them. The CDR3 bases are TGTGCCACCAGTGATCTCTACGAGCAGTACTTC. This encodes CATSDLYEQYF.

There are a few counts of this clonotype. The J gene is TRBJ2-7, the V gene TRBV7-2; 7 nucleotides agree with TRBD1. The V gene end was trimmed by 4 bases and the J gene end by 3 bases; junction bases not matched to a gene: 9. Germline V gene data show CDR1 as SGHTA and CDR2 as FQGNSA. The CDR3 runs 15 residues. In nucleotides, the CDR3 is TGTGCCAGCAGCTCAAAGGGACAGTCTGGCTACGAGCAGTACTTC. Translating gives CASSSKGQSGYEQYF.

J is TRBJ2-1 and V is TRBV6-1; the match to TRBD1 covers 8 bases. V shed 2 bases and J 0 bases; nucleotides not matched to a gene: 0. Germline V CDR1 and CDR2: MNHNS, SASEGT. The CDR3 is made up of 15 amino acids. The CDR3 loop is CASSETGGSYNEQFF. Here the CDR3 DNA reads TGTGCCAGCAGTGAAACAGGGGGCTCCTACAATGAGCAGTTCTTC.

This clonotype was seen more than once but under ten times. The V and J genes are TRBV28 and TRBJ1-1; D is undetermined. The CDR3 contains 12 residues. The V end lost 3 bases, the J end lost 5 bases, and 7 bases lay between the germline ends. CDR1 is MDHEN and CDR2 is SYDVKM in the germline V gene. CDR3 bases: TGTGCCAGCAGTTTCTCAGAAACTGAAGCTTTCTTT. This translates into CASSFSETEAFF.

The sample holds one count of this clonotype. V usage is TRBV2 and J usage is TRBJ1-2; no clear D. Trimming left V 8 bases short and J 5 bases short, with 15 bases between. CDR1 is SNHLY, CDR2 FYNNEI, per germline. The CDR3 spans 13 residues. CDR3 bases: TGTGCCAGCGGGGAGAAGATCCTTTATGGCTACACCTTC. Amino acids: CASGEKILYGYTF.

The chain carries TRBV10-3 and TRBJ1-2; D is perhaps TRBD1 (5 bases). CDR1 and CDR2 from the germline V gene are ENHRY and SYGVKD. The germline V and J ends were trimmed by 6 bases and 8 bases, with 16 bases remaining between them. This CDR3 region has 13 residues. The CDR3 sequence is CAIRTGTEMGYTF. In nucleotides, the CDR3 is TGTGCCATCAGAACCGGGACGGAGATGGGCTACACCTTC.

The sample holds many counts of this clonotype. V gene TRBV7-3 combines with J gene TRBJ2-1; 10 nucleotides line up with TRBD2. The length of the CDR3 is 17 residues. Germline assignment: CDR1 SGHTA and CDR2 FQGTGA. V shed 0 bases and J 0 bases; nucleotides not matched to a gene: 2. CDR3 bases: TGTGCCAGCAGCTTAACTAGCGGGAGGTCCTCCTACAATGAGCAGTTCTTC. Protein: CASSLTSGRSSYNEQFF.

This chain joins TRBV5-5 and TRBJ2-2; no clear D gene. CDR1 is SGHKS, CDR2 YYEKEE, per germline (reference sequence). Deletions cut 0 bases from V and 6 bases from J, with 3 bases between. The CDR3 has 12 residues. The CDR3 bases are TGTGCCAGCAGCTTGGAACCCGGGGAGCTGTTTTTT. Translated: CASSLEPGELFF.

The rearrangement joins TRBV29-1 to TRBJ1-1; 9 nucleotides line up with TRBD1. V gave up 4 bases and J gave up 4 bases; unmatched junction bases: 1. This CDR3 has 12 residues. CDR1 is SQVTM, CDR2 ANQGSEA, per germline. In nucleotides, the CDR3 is TGCAGCGTTGGGACAGGGGCCACTGAAGCTTTCTTT. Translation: CSVGTGATEAFF.

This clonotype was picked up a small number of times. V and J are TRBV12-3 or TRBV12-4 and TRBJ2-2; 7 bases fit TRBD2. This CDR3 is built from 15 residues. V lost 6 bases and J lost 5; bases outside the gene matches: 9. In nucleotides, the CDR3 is TGTGCCAGCAGGCTAACTAGCGCAGTGACCGGGGAGCTGTTTTTT. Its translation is CASRLTSAVTGELFF.

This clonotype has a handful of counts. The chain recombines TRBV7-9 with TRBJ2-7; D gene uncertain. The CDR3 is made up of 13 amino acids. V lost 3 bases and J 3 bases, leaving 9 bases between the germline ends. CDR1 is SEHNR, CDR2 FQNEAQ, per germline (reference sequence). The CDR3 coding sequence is TGTGCCAGCAGCTTTACCGGCAGCTACGAGCAGTACTTC. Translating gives CASSFTGSYEQYF.

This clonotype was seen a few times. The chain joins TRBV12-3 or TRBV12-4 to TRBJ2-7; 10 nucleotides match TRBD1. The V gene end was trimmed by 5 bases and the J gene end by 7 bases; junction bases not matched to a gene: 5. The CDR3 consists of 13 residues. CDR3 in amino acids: CASSMTGGGEQYF. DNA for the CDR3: TGTGCCAGCAGTATGACAGGGGGCGGTGAGCAGTACTTC.